This passage covers 8 T cell receptor beta chains from one sample sequenced in a study of regulatory dendritic cells for organ transplantation. Method: immunoSEQ multiplex PCR; TCRdb's copy keeps in-frame clones and lacks some. The sample lists 25,000 to 30,000 clones, approximately 79% occurring once. Material for sequencing was memory CD4+ T cells from blood. Subset specified: CD45RO+ memory T cells. These receptors all come from a human donor in good health.

This clone was observed a single time. The V and J genes are TRBV11-2 and TRBJ2-7, with a weak D call TRBD1 (6 bases). Trimming took 2 bases from V and 3 from J, leaving 8 bases between them. In germline, CDR1 is SGHAT, CDR2 FQNNGV. This CDR3 has 13 amino acids. In DNA, the CDR3 is TGTGCCAGCAGCTTAAACAGGGACTACGAGCAGTACTTC. As protein: CASSLNRDYEQYF.

This clone occurred once. J is TRBJ2-5 and V is TRBV7-3; D gene ambiguous. Germline assignment: CDR1 SGHTA and CDR2 FQGTGA. The CDR3 covers 13 residues. The V end was cut by 3 bases, the J end by 3 bases, with 8 bases between. CDR3 in DNA: TGTGCCAGCAGCTTTAGACCTGAAGAGACCCAGTACTTC. Its protein product is CASSFRPEETQYF.

The rearrangement links TRBV6-5 to TRBJ2-7; TRBD1 matches 9 bases. Germline V lookup: CDR1 MNHEY, CDR2 SVGAGI. J was trimmed by 3 bases and V by 6 bases; bases with no gene match: 9. The CDR3 loop spans 15 amino acids. The CDR3 region is CASSLGTGFFYEQYF. CDR3 DNA: TGTGCCAGCAGCCTGGGGACAGGGTTTTTCTACGAGCAGTACTTC.

The chain uses TRBV9 and TRBJ2-7; 9 nucleotides match TRBD1. V shed 0 bases, J shed 4 bases, and the junction held 5 bases outside the gene matches. Germline V gene data show CDR1 as SGDLS and CDR2 as YYNGEE. The CDR3 is 15 residues long. The CDR3 sequence is CASSVGQGGQYEQYF. CDR3 bases: TGTGCCAGCAGCGTAGGACAGGGGGGCCAATACGAGCAGTACTTC.

This chain uses TRBV14 with TRBJ1-1; possibly TRBD1 for D (5 bases). CDR3 size: 13 residues. Looked up from germline, CDR1 is SGHDN and CDR2 is FVKESK. V was trimmed by 1 base and J by 4 bases, leaving 7 bases between them. The CDR3 spells CASSQGTITEAFF. DNA of the CDR3: TGTGCCAGCAGCCAAGGGACAATCACTGAAGCTTTCTTT.

V is TRBV5-4 and J is TRBJ2-1, with 7 bases fitting TRBD1. CDR3 length: 14 amino acids. Germline assignment: CDR1 SGHNT and CDR2 YYREEE (reference sequence). V gave up 4 bases and J gave up 4 bases; unmatched junction bases: 5. CDR3 protein: CASSPGGPYNEQFF. The DNA for the CDR3 is TGTGCCAGCAGCCCAGGGGGTCCTTACAATGAGCAGTTCTTC.

The chain uses TRBV2 and TRBJ2-1; 14 nucleotides line up with TRBD2. This CDR3 comprises 16 residues. The junction had 10 bases not matched to a gene; V was cut back by 6 bases and J by 9 bases. Germline CDR1 and CDR2: SNHLY and FYNNEI. This CDR3 reads CASSAPGLAGEAEQFF. CDR3 bases: TGTGCCAGCAGCGCCCCGGGACTAGCGGGAGAGGCTGAGCAGTTCTTC.

This clone turned up a few times. The chain couples TRBV27 to TRBJ1-5, with D possibly TRBD1 on 6 matching bases. Deletions cut 2 bases from V and 3 bases from J, with 17 bases between. This CDR3 has 17 residues. The germline V gene encodes CDR1 MNHEY and CDR2 SMNVEV (reference sequence). CDR3 nucleotides: TGTGCCAGCAGTTTAGGTGGGGGCAGTTGGGTCAATCAGCCCCAGCATTTT. This codes for CASSLGGGSWVNQPQHF.